This T cell receptor (beta chain) is from a study of T-cell memory formation after mild COVID-19. Study findings and constraints: Cross-reactive memory apparently joined, as some responding clones appeared in pre-infection memory.

V was trimmed by 0 bases and J by 5 bases, leaving 28 bases between them. Germline lookup yields CDR1 MNHEY and CDR2 SMNVEV (reference sequence). The CDR3 extends over 20 amino acids. In its sample, this clonotype was seen a few times. What it recognizes is unknown. One entry per CDR3 protein, called by TCRdb with MiXCR from the 5' RACE reads. Of about 340,000 distinct CDR3 sequences detected, 20% to 25% appear once; the ten largest clones hold around 13%. Source material: PBMCs or a T cell subset sorted from them (not recorded which). The chain couples TRBV27 to TRBJ1-1; D is perhaps TRBD1 (5 bases). The TCR was taken from an adult woman who had mild COVID-19 (a few samples of this study predate the infection). Cell type and time point are not known. The CDR3 sequence is CASSLSATTVDGGWGTEAFF. CDR3 sequence (DNA): TGTGCCAGCAGTTTATCGGCCACGACAGTGGATGGCGGCTGGGGGACTGAAGCTTTCTTT.